The entry below gives a single TCR beta chain sequence along with its context. A much more abundant neighbour one base away suggests this may be a read error. The data originate from a study of T cells in Graves' hyperthyroidism and ophthalmopathy. Germline CDR1 is LNHDA and CDR2 is SQIVND (reference sequence). The CDR3 has 17 amino acids. V was trimmed by 7 bases and J by 4 bases, leaving 22 bases between them. Template material for amplifying TCR beta CDR3 regions consisted of RNA transcripts. An initial round of RT-PCR targeting the TCR CDR3 relied on the HTBI primer set. TCRdb re-analysed the multiplex PCR reads in MiXCR, keeping a single row per CDR3 protein. The profile covers around 180,000 distinct CDR3 sequences, with about 15% appearing a single time and about 31% taken by the ten largest.

The receptor was derived from a woman between 45 and 65 years old with Graves' hyperthyroidism. The sample comprised blood. V usage is TRBV19 and J usage is TRBJ2-2; D remains ambiguous. The CDR3: CASTSFKAVYGTGELFF. CDR3 DNA: TGTGCCAGTACCTCCTTCAAGGCGGTTTACGGCACCGGGGAGCTGTTTTTT.